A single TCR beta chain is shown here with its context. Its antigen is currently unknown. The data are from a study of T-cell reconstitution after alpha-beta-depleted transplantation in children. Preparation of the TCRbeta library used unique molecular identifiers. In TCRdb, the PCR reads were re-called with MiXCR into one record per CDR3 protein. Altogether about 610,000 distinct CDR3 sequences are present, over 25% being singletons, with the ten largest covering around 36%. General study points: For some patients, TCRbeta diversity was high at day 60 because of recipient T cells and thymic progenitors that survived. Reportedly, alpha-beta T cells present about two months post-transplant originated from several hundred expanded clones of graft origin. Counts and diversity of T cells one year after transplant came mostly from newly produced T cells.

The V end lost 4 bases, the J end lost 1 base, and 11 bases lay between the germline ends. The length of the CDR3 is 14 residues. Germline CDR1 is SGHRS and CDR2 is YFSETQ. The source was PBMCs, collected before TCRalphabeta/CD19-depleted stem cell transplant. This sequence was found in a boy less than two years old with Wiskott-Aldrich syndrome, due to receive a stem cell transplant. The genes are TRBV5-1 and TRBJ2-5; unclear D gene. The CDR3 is CASSADWIQETQYF. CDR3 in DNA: TGCGCCAGCAGCGCCGATTGGATCCAAGAGACCCAGTACTTC.